Reported below is one TCR beta chain. What it binds is not known. The CDR3 extends over 13 amino acids. Germline CDR1 and CDR2: SGHKS and YYEKEE (reference sequence). V was pared by 5 bases and J by 8 bases, with 14 bases between. The time point was: newly diagnosed, previously untreated cHL patient sample. Magnetic negative selection was used to purify CD4+ T cells from thawed PBMCs. The sample comes from a study of PD-1 blockade in classical Hodgkin lymphoma. Study-level results: Relapsed/refractory patients reportedly had lower baseline diversity than newly diagnosed patients.

Here immunoSEQ multiplex PCR was the method, and the copy in TCRdb shows in-frame clones only, minus some. This table has 25,000 to 30,000 clones, roughly nine tenths appearing once. The chain carries TRBV5-5 and TRBJ2-1; D might be TRBD2 (6 bases). Sequencing was done on a sample of CD4+ T cells from blood. The receptor was derived from a human donor with classical Hodgkin lymphoma. The CDR3 DNA sequence: TGTGCCAGCAGAGATGGAGGGGCCGATGAGCAGTTCTTC. Translation gives CASRDGGADEQFF.